Reported below is one TCR beta chain. This clonotype was counted at least ten times. Its antigen has not been determined. There are no base qualities to consult, and no much larger clone falls within one base. The CDR3 starts with the cysteine, ends with the phenylalanine, and has 16 residues. The retained sequence is limited to the CDR3, 48 bases, with the frame set at the first base. Taken from the germline V gene (reference sequence), the CDR1 and CDR2 loops are LNHDA and SQIVND. Here V drops 6 bases and J drops 2 bases, and the junction holds 5 bases not matched to any gene. This record belongs to a study of Graves' ophthalmopathy and Graves' hyperthyroidism (dated by TCRdb to the late 2010s). Concerning the study at large: Peripheral blood was collected at initial diagnosis, before any treatment. TCR beta repertoire signatures were used to distinguish Graves' ophthalmopathy from Graves' hyperthyroidism and to predict progression to ophthalmopathy. In total, 135 blood samples were TCR-sequenced: fewer than 50 ophthalmopathy, under 85 hyperthyroidism and approximately 17 hyperthyroidism-to-ophthalmopathy patients. A discovery set of 90 to 100 patients (43 ophthalmopathy, just over 55 stable hyperthyroidism) was enrolled to explore V-J signatures distinguishing ophthalmopathy from hyperthyroidism. The independent validation cohort included under 20 hyperthyroidism patients plus 17 patients who later progressed from hyperthyroidism to ophthalmopathy. In more than five hyperthyroidism patients, T-cell repertoires of thyroid tissue and blood were compared. Once sampling was done, hyperthyroidism patients were given methimazole at a starting dose of 30 mg daily, while ophthalmopathy patients were given high-dose intravenous methylprednisolone.

The ophthalmopathy patients had moderately to severely active disease, with a Clinical Activity Score of 3 or higher, a NOSPECS grade of 4 or higher, and a disease duration of less than 3 months. Patients with other autoimmune diseases, uncontrolled infections, pregnancy or lactation were excluded. Diagnosis was based on clinical symptoms, serum thyroxine, TRAb, thyroid ultrasound and orbital computed tomography. Using Ficoll-Paque density gradient centrifugation, PBMCs were isolated from about 10 ml of fresh peripheral blood. Trizol reagent was used to extract the total RNA, and its quality was then checked on an Agilent 2100 Bioanalyzer. What the work shows at the level of the full study, not this receptor alone: In cross-validation, the 13-signature model distinguished ophthalmopathy from stable hyperthyroidism with around 90% sensitivity and 81.08% specificity, while in the test set the corresponding values were around 79% and 71%. In validation, the model predicted ophthalmopathy progression with over 60% sensitivity and 72% to 80% specificity; roughly 12 predicted patients were CT-confirmed with GO in a median of approximately 6.2 months. Sample size was not predetermined statistically, and investigators were not blinded to group allocation. Most of the expanded thyroid clonotypes with a frequency above 0.001 were also detected in blood, and it was suggested that the thyroid immune response may be reflected by blood repertoires.

For repertoire sequencing, TCR beta CDR3 regions were amplified from RNA transcripts. HTBI primers and the Qiagen OneStep RT-PCR kit were used in a first-round RT-PCR, which was followed by a second-round multiplex PCR, size selection and purification. Libraries were sequenced on an Illumina HiSeq2000 using paired-end 100 bp reads. From the authors' description of their analysis: SOAPnuke was used to process the reads, throwing out any read that had adapters, had uncalled bases, had a mean Phred below 15, or lacked an exact constant-primer or identifier match. COPE v1.2.5 was used to merge the high-quality paired reads. Unique nucleotide sequences were defined as clonotypes and aligned to IMGT TRB V, D and J references using MiTCR v1.1. Analysis was restricted to V-J combinations with a frequency above 0.0001, which covered 99.2% of repertoires. For each V-J combination, a TCR clonal expansion and chaos score was defined as the ratio of F50 clonal expansion to chaos observed in the TCRdist matrix. Welch's t-statistics and random forest were used to reduce features to approximately 13 V-J combinations, which were fed into a naive Bayes classifier. The Morisita-Horn index was used to measure how similar the thyroid and blood repertoires were. Starting from the raw public reads, TCRdb applied fastp trimming at Q25, assembled clones with MiXCR and retained in-frame beta chains. Each CDR3 protein appears once, grouped with its most common genes and DNA. The V and J calls and clone size are TCRdb's, not the authors'. For this sample the table gives about 660,000 distinct CDR3 sequences, of which roughly two fifths were detected only once. The ten largest clones add up to around 3.3% of the sample.

The chain was built from TRBV19 and TRBJ1-5, and TRBD1 aligns with 12 junction nucleotides. This sequence was found in an adult man with Graves' ophthalmopathy. Input material: peripheral blood. The bases read TGTGCCAGTAGGGGACAGGGGGCTTTGGGCAATCAGCCCCAGCATTTT. Its product reads: CASRGQGALGNQPQHF.